What follows is one TCR beta chain and its context. The target antigen is unknown. This may arise from a read error, as a much more abundant clone is one base away. Distinct nucleotide sequences in the sample also encode this CDR3. This CDR3 has 14 amino acids. V was pared by 5 bases and J by 6 bases, with 17 bases between. CDR1 SQVTM and CDR2 ANQGSEA come from the germline V gene. Each patient came to thyroid surgery without any prior treatment (of any kind). These data are taken from a study of metastatic and nonmetastatic thyroid tumors. Whole-study findings and limits: Reports indicated that malignant thyroid tumors showed significantly higher TCR beta diversity than benign nodules did, in blood and tumor.

Per the authors' pipeline: What underpinned the distant-metastasis classifier for papillary thyroid cancer was the set of CDR3 differences across clinicopathological groups. TCRdb re-called the PCR reads through MiXCR. The V and J calls come from TCRdb's annotation, not from the publication. The sample includes approximately 30,000 clones, about 16% of them seen just once. Material for sequencing was blood. The chain links TRBV29-1 to TRBJ2-1; the D is unclear. The receptor's source is a male donor with papillary thyroid cancer or a benign thyroid nodule (not recorded which). Some clones in this sample may be carry-over from other donors' samples. The CDR3 sequence is CSVKVVGVSNEQFF. The CDR3 DNA reads as TGCAGCGTTAAGGTTGTTGGGGTTTCCAATGAGCAGTTCTTC.